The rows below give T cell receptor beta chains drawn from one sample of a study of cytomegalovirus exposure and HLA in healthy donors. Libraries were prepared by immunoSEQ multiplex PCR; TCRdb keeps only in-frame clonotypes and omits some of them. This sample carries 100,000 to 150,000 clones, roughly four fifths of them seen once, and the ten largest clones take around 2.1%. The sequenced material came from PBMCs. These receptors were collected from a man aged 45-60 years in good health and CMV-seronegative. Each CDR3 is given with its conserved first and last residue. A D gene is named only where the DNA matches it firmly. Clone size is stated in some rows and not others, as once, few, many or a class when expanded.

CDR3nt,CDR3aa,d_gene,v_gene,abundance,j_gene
TGTGCCAGCAGCTTGGAGGCGGGGGCGGAGACCCAGTACTTC,CASSLEAGAETQYF,-,TRBV5-6,few,TRBJ2-5
TGCGCCAGCAGCTTGGGCGGACAGGGGACCTACGAGCAGTACTTC,CASSLGGQGTYEQYF,TRBD1,TRBV5-1,-,TRBJ2-7
TGCGCCAGCAGTTCGGGACAGGGGGCCGGCTCCTACAATGAGCAGTTCTTC,CASSSGQGAGSYNEQFF,TRBD1,TRBV4-3,few,TRBJ2-1
TGCGCCAGCAGCCAACCCCTTCGCGGGGGAGGTAATGAAAAACTGTTTTTT,CASSQPLRGGGNEKLFF,-,TRBV4-1,few,TRBJ1-4
TGTGCCATCAGTTTCTATAGCACAGATACGCAGTATTTT,CAISFYSTDTQYF,-,TRBV10-3,-,TRBJ2-3
TGTGCCAGCAGCTACACTAATTCACCCCTCCACTTT,CASSYTNSPLHF,-,TRBV7-2,-,TRBJ1-6
TGTGCCAGCAGTGAAGGGAGAAGTTCCAATGAGCAGTTCTTC,CASSEGRSSNEQFF,-,TRBV6-1,once,TRBJ2-1
TGTGCCAGCAGCCTGGGGTCCTTCGGGGGGCAGGACGAGCAGTACTTC,CASSLGSFGGQDEQYF,-,TRBV4-2,-,TRBJ2-7
TGTGCCAGCAGTTCGGAACTTGCAACTAATGAAAGACTGTTTTTT,CASSSELATNERLFF,-,TRBV6-1,once,TRBJ1-4
TGCGCCAGCAGCGGTACTAGCTACAATGAGCAGTTCTTC,CASSGTSYNEQFF,-,TRBV5-1,-,TRBJ2-1
TGCGCCAGCAGCCAAGATCGGTCCGGGATCGGCAATCAGCCCCAGCATTTT,CASSQDRSGIGNQPQHF,-,TRBV4-1,-,TRBJ1-5
TGTGCCAGCAGCCCGGTGGGGAGCTGGCCCCACTTC,CASSPVGSWPHF,-,TRBV5-8,-,TRBJ1-2
TGCGCCAGCAGCTTACAAGGGGGCACCGTCACAGATACGCAGTATTTT,CASSLQGGTVTDTQYF,TRBD1,TRBV5-1,-,TRBJ2-3
TGCGCCAGCAGCTTTGCATTCGGGGACCAAGAGACCCAGTACTTC,CASSFAFGDQETQYF,-,TRBV5-1,-,TRBJ2-5
TGTGCCAGCAGCCAAACCCCGGGGGTGCCCTACGAGCAGTACTTC,CASSQTPGVPYEQYF,-,TRBV7-2,-,TRBJ2-7
TGCGCCAGCAGCCAAGAGGCGGGGGACACTGAAGCTTTCTTT,CASSQEAGDTEAFF,-,TRBV4-1,once,TRBJ1-1
TGTGCCAGCAGCTTACAGGCGAGACAGGGTAATGAAAAACTGTTTTTT,CASSLQARQGNEKLFF,TRBD1,TRBV7-2,-,TRBJ1-4
TGTGCCAGCAGCTATTTCCAGGGGGCGTCGGATGGCTACACCTTC,CASSYFQGASDGYTF,TRBD1,TRBV7-8,-,TRBJ1-2
TGTGCCAGCAGTGAAGGAGGGAGAGTCTCTGGGGCCAACGTCCTGACTTTC,CASSEGGRVSGANVLTF,-,TRBV2,few,TRBJ2-6
TGTGCCAGCAGCCAAGGACAGACCTACGAGCAGTACTTC,CASSQGQTYEQYF,-,TRBV7-8,few,TRBJ2-7
TGTGCCAGCAGTTCTATCATCTCTGGAAACACCATATATTTT,CASSSIISGNTIYF,-,TRBV6-5,-,TRBJ1-3
TGTGCCAGCAGTGACCGGGACAGGGGGACTGAAGCTTTCTTT,CASSDRDRGTEAFF,TRBD1,TRBV28,-,TRBJ1-1
TGTGCCAGCAGCTTAGCGCGCTCTGGAAACACCATATATTTT,CASSLARSGNTIYF,-,TRBV7-9,few,TRBJ1-3
TGTGCCATCAGGGAGACAGAGTCCACTGAAGCTTTCTTT,CAIRETESTEAFF,-,TRBV10-3,-,TRBJ1-1
TGTGCCAGCAGTTATTTGAGTATGAACACTGAAGCTTTCTTT,CASSYLSMNTEAFF,-,TRBV6-5,-,TRBJ1-1
TGTGCCAGCAGTTACGAACTAGCAGTCTACAATGAGCAGTTCTTC,CASSYELAVYNEQFF,-,TRBV6-5,-,TRBJ2-1
TGCGCCAGCAGGGCCGGGGTCTCTGGAAACACCATATATTTT,CASRAGVSGNTIYF,-,TRBV5-1,-,TRBJ1-3
TGTTCCAGCAGCCTTAGCGGAGGGATCTCCTACGAGCAGTACTTC,CSSSLSGGISYEQYF,-,TRBV7-9,-,TRBJ2-7
TGCAGCGCCTTACTAGCGAGGTACAATGAGCAGTTCTTC,CSALLARYNEQFF,TRBD2,TRBV29-1,-,TRBJ2-1
TGTGCCAGCAGAACAGAAATTGACAATGAGCAGTTCTTC,CASRTEIDNEQFF,-,TRBV7-9,-,TRBJ2-1
TGTGCCAGCAGCCAAGAGACAGTTCAGCCCCAGCATTTT,CASSQETVQPQHF,-,TRBV2,once,TRBJ1-5
TGTGCCACCAAAGGGGGCGCGGGCACTGAAGCTTTCTTT,CATKGGAGTEAFF,TRBD1,TRBV10-3,-,TRBJ1-1
TGTTCCAGCAGCTTACATGGACTAGCGGACCAAGAGACCCAGTACTTC,CSSSLHGLADQETQYF,TRBD2,TRBV7-3,-,TRBJ2-5
TGTGCCATCAGTGCCCCGGGACAACCCACCTCCACTGAAGCTTTCTTT,CAISAPGQPTSTEAFF,-,TRBV10-3,-,TRBJ1-1
TGCGCCAGCAGCCAAGATATTAGCGGGGAGATTAGCACAGATACGCAGTATTTT,CASSQDISGEISTDTQYF,TRBD2,TRBV4-1,-,TRBJ2-3
TGTGCCAGTAGTATATTGGTGGGAGGCGTTAATCAGCCCCAGCATTTT,CASSILVGGVNQPQHF,-,TRBV19,-,TRBJ1-5
TGTGCCTGGTCGCAGGGAACTAGCTTTCCAAATGAAAAACTGTTTTTT,CAWSQGTSFPNEKLFF,-,TRBV30,-,TRBJ1-4
TGTGCCAGCAGCGTAGGCCCAGGGGGGCAATACAATGAGCAGTTCTTC,CASSVGPGGQYNEQFF,-,TRBV9,few,TRBJ2-1
TGTGCCGGCCGGGACAGGGTTAATTCACCCCTCCACTTT,CAGRDRVNSPLHF,TRBD1,TRBV6-1,-,TRBJ1-6
TGCGCCAGCAGCTTGGATTACGGGTCGGACACCTCCAATTCACCCCTCCACTTT,CASSLDYGSDTSNSPLHF,-,TRBV5-1,-,TRBJ1-6
TGTGCCAGCAGATCTACTGGGACTAGCGGGGTTGACGGGGAGCTGTTTTTT,CASRSTGTSGVDGELFF,TRBD2,TRBV9,-,TRBJ2-2
TGTGCCAGCAGCCCTCACAGGGGCGGTACCGGGGAGCTGTTTTTT,CASSPHRGGTGELFF,TRBD1,TRBV9,-,TRBJ2-2
TGTGCCAGTAGTATCACAGGGGATGAAAAACTGTTTTTT,CASSITGDEKLFF,TRBD1,TRBV19,few,TRBJ1-4
TGTGCCAGCTCACCACCGGAGGAAGGCTCGGGCACAGATACGCAGTATTTT,CASSPPEEGSGTDTQYF,-,TRBV18,few,TRBJ2-3
TGTGCCAGCAGAGAACAGGGGGCTGGCACCGGGGAGCTGTTTTTT,CASREQGAGTGELFF,TRBD1,TRBV6-5,-,TRBJ2-2
TGTGCCAGCAGGTCTCGAGGGCAGGATTTCTTT,CASRSRGQDFF,-,TRBV6-5,-,TRBJ1-1
TGTGCCAGCCCCAAAGCACCATGGGGGGGGCTCTTCACAGATACGCAGTATTTT,CASPKAPWGGLFTDTQYF,-,TRBV5-8,-,TRBJ2-3
TGCAGCGTCTACAGTCCCGCGAACACCGGGGAGCTGTTTTTT,CSVYSPANTGELFF,-,TRBV29-1,-,TRBJ2-2
TGTGCCAGCATGAGAGACAATGAGGAAAAACTGTTTTTT,CASMRDNEEKLFF,-,TRBV11-2,-,TRBJ1-4
TGTGCCAGTAGTCCAAGGGGACAGGCCTTGGATCATAGCGGGGGGAGAAATGAGCAGTTCTTC,CASSPRGQALDHSGGRNEQFF,TRBD2,TRBV19,-,TRBJ2-1
TGTGCCAGCAGTTTAGAGCGGCTGAACACTGAAGCTTTCTTT,CASSLERLNTEAFF,-,TRBV27,-,TRBJ1-1
TGTGCCAGCAGTGAGTTCGGGCGACAGGGGAGAAATGAGCAGTTCTTC,CASSEFGRQGRNEQFF,TRBD1,TRBV2,few,TRBJ2-1
TGTGCCAGCAGCTTGACTAGCGGGGGGGCGGAGGGCACAGATACGCAGTATTTT,CASSLTSGGAEGTDTQYF,TRBD2,TRBV11-2,-,TRBJ2-3
TGTGCCAGCAGTGAAGGGGGAGGTGGCTCTGGGGCCAACGTCCTGACTTTC,CASSEGGGGSGANVLTF,-,TRBV2,-,TRBJ2-6
TGCGCCAGCAGCCAAGATGGGGGGTATGGTAATGAAAAACTGTTTTTT,CASSQDGGYGNEKLFF,-,TRBV4-3,-,TRBJ1-4
TGTGCCAGCAGGCGGGAACAGGGGAGCTACGAGCAGTACTTC,CASRREQGSYEQYF,-,TRBV2,-,TRBJ2-7
TGTGCCAGCAGCCTCGACACAGGGGGCAGCGACTATGGCTACACCTTC,CASSLDTGGSDYGYTF,TRBD1,TRBV4-2,-,TRBJ1-2
TGTGCCAGTAGTCTCGGGACAGGGGAAGGGACAGATACGCAGTATTTT,CASSLGTGEGTDTQYF,TRBD1,TRBV19,-,TRBJ2-3
TGTGCCACCAGCGCGAAACAGCAGAACACTGAAGCTTTCTTT,CATSAKQQNTEAFF,-,TRBV15,-,TRBJ1-1